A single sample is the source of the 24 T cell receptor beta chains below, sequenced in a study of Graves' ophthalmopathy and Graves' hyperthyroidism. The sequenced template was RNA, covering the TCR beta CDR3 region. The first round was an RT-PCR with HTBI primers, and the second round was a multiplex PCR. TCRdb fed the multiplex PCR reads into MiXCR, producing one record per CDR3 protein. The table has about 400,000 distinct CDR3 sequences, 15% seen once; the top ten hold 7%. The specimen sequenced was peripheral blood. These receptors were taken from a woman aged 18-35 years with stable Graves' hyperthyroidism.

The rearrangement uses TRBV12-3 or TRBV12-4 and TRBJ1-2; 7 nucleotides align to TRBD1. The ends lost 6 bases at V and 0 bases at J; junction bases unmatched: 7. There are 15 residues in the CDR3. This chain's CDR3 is CASRIRDRPNYGYTF. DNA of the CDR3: TGTGCCAGCAGAATTCGGGACAGACCTAACTATGGCTACACCTTC.

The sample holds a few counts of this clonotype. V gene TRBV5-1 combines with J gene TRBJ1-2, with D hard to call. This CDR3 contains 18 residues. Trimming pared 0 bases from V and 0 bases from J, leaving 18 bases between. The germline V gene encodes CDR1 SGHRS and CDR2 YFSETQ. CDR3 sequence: CASSLGTLTPISNYGYTF. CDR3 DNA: TGCGCCAGCAGCTTGGGGACCCTGACTCCGATTTCTAACTATGGCTACACCTTC.

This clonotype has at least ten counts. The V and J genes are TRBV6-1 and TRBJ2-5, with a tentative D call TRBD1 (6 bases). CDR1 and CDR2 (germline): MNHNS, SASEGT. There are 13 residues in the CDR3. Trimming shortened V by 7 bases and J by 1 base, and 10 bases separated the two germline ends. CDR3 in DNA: TGTGCCAGCAAGGAGGACAGCCAAGAGACCCAGTACTTC. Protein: CASKEDSQETQYF.

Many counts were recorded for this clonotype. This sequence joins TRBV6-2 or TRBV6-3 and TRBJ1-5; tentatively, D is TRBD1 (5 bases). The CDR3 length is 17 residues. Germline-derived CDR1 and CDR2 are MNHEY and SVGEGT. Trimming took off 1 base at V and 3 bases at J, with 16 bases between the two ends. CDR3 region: CASSYLRDGGFNQPQHF. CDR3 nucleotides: TGTGCCAGCAGTTACTTAAGGGACGGAGGATTCAATCAGCCCCAGCATTTT.

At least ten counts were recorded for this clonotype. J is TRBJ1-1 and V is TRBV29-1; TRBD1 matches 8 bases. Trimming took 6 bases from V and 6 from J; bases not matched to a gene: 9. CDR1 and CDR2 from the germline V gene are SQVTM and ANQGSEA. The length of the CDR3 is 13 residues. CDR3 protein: CSVSGTGLSEAFF. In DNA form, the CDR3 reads TGCAGCGTCTCCGGGACAGGACTTTCTGAAGCTTTCTTT.

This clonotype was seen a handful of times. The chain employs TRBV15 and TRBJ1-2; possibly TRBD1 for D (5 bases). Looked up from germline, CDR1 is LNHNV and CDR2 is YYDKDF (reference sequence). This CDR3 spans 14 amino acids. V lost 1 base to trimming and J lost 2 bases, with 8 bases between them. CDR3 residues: CATSRGGANYGYTF. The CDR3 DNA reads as TGTGCCACCAGCAGAGGAGGGGCCAACTATGGCTACACCTTC.

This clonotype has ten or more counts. CDR3 residues: CASSIVAGGTEAFF. Here the CDR3 DNA reads TGTGCCAGTAGTATAGTCGCTGGGGGAACTGAAGCTTTCTTT. V gene TRBV19 combines with J gene TRBJ1-1; D may be TRBD1 (5 bases). With 1 base removed from V and 5 bases from J, the gap between germline ends came to 11 bases. The CDR3 length is 14 residues. Germline assignment: CDR1 LNHDA and CDR2 SQIVND (reference sequence).

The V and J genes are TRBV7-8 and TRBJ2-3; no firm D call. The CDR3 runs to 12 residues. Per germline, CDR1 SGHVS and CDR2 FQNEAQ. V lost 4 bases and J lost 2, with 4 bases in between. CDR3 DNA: TGTGCCAGCAGCTCCAACACAGATACGCAGTATTTT. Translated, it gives CASSSNTDTQYF. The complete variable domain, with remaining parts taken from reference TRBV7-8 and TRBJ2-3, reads GAGVSQSPRYKVAKRGQDVALRCDPISGHVSLFWYQQALGQGPEFLTYFQNEAQLDKSGLPSDRFFAERPEGSVSTLKIQRTQQEDSAVYLCASSSNTDTQYFGPGTRLTVL.

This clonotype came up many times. The DNA of the CDR3 is TGTGCCAGCAGCCTGAGGGGGAGACTTTCCTACGAGCAGTACTTC. This codes for CASSLRGRLSYEQYF. The V gene is TRBV27, the J gene TRBJ2-7; D might be TRBD1 (6 bases). Trimming took 6 bases from V and 1 from J, leaving 16 bases between them. Germline CDR1 and CDR2: MNHEY and SMNVEV (reference sequence). The CDR3 is made up of 15 amino acids.

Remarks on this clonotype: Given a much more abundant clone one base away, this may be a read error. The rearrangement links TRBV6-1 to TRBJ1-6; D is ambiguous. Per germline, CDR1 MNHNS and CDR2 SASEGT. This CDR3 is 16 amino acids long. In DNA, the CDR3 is TGTGCCAGCAAGGAGTTAGGGAGCTCCTATAATTCACACCTCCACTTT. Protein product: CASKELGSSYNSHLHF.

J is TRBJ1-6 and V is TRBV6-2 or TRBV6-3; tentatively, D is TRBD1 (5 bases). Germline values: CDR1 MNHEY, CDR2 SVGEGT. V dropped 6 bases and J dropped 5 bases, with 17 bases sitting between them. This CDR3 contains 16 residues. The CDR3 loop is CASSRSEGRNNSPLHF. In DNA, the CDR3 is TGTGCCAGCAGCCGCTCTGAGGGGCGAAATAATTCACCCCTCCACTTT.

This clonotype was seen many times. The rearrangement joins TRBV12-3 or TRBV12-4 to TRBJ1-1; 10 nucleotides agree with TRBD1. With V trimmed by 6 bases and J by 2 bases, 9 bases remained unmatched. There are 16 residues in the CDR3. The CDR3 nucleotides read TGTGCCAGCAGAAACCCGGACAGGGGGATAAACACTGAAGCTTTCTTT. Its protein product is CASRNPDRGINTEAFF.

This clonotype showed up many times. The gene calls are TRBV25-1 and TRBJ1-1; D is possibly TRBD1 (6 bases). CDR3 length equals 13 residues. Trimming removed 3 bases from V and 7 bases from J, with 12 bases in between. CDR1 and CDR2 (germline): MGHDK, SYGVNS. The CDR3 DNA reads TGTGCCAGCAGTGATCACAGGGCAGATGAAGCTTTCTTT. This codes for CASSDHRADEAFF.

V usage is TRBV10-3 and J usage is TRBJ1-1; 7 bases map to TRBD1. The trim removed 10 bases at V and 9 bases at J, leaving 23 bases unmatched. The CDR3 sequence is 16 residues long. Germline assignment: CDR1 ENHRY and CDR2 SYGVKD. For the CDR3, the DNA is TGTGCCACTACGGAGGAGACAGGGTTTTTTTGGGGCCAAGCTTTCTTT. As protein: CATTEETGFFWGQAFF.

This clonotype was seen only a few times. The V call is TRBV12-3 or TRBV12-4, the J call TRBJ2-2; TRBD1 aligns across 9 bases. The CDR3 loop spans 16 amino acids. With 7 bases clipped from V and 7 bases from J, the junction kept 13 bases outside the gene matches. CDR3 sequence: CASTSGNRGLNGELFF. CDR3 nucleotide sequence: TGTGCCAGCACCTCGGGGAACAGGGGGCTGAACGGGGAGCTGTTTTTT.

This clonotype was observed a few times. CDR3 in amino acids: CATSPRDPLGGNQPQHF. DNA of the CDR3: TGTGCCACCAGCCCCCGGGACCCCTTGGGGGGCAATCAGCCCCAGCATTTT. This chain joins TRBV15 and TRBJ1-5, with D possibly matching TRBD1 (5 bases). The germline V gene encodes CDR1 LNHNV and CDR2 YYDKDF (reference sequence). The CDR3 is made up of 17 amino acids. V was pared by 5 bases and J by 2 bases, with 19 bases between.

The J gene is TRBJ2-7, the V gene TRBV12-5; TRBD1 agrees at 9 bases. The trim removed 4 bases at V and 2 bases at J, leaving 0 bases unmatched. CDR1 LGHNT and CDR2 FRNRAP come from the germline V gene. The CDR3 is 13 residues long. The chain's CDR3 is CASGYRGPYEQYF. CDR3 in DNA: TGTGCTAGTGGTTACAGGGGGCCCTACGAGCAGTACTTC.

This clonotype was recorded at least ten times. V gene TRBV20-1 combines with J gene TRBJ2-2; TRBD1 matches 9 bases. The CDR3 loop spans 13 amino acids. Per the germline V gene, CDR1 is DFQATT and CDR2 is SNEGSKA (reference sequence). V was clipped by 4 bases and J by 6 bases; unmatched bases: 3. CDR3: CSAKRQGAGELFF. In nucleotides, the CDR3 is TGCAGTGCTAAGCGACAGGGGGCCGGGGAGCTGTTTTTT.

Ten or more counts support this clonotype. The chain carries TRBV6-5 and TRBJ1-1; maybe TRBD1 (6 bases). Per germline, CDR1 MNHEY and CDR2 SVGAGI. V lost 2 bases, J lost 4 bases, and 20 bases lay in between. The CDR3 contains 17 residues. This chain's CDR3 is CASSYLSKTGRGTEAFF. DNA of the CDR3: TGTGCCAGCAGTTACCTATCGAAGACAGGTCGGGGCACTGAAGCTTTCTTT.

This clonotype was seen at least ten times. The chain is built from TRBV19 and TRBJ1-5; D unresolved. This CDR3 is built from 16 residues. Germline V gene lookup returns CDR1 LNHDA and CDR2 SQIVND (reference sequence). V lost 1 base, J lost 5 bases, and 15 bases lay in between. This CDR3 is CASSIAPGRYDQPQHF. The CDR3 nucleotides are TGTGCCAGTAGTATAGCCCCCGGGAGGTATGATCAGCCCCAGCATTTT. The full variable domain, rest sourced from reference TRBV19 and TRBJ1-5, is DGGITQSPKYLFRKEGQNVTLSCEQNLNHDAMYWYRQDPGQGLRLIYYSQIVNDFQKGDIAEGYSVSREKKESFPLTVTSAQKNPTAFYLCASSIAPGRYDQPQHFGDGTRLSIL.

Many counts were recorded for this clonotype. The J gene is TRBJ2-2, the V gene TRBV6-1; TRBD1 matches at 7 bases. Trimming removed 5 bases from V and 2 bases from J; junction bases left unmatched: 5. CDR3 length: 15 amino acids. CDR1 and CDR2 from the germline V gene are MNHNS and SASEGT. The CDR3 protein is CASSTRTGNTGELFF. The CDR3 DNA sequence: TGTGCCAGCAGTACCAGGACAGGAAACACCGGGGAGCTGTTTTTT.

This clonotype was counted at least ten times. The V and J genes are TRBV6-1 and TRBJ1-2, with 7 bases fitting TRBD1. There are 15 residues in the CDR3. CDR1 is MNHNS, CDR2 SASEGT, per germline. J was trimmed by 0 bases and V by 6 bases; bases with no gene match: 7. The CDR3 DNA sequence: TGTGCCAGCAGCAACACAGGGGCCGCTAACTATGGCTACACCTTC. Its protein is CASSNTGAANYGYTF.

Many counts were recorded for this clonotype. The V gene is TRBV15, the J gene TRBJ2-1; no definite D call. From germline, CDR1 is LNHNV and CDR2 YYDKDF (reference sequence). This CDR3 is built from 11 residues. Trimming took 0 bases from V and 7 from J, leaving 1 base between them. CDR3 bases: TGTGCCACCAGCAGAGATAATGAGCAGTTCTTC. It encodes CATSRDNEQFF.

CDR3 sequence: CATWAQTPQNTGELFF. CDR3 coding DNA: TGTGCCACCTGGGCTCAAACACCACAGAACACCGGGGAGCTGTTTTTT. The chain is built from TRBV28 and TRBJ2-2; D remains unclear. Germline V CDR1 and CDR2: MDHEN, SYDVKM. The CDR3 extends over 16 amino acids. Trimming took off 10 bases at V and 1 base at J, with 19 bases between the two ends.